The clone carrying this T cell receptor (beta chain) has more than one count but fewer than ten. No antigen is known for it. In this cohort, patients with other autoimmune diseases, uncontrolled infections, pregnancy or lactation were excluded. It was on clinical symptoms, serum thyroxine, TRAb, thyroid ultrasound and orbital computed tomography that diagnosis relied. Germline CDR1 and CDR2: MNHNY and SVGAGI (reference sequence). The CDR3 is 14 amino acids. The germline V and J ends were trimmed by 6 bases and 4 bases, with 13 bases remaining between them. This sample is part of a study of Graves' ophthalmopathy and Graves' hyperthyroidism. RNA transcripts served as template for amplifying TCR beta CDR3 sequences. HTBI primers were used in a first-round RT-PCR, which preceded a second-round multiplex PCR. TCRdb independently ran MiXCR on the multiplex PCR reads; one entry per CDR3 protein. The sample shows around 1.1 million distinct CDR3 sequences, roughly 35% of them seen only once.

Study-wide points: In separating ophthalmopathy from stable hyperthyroidism, a 13-signature model achieved about 91% sensitivity and approximately 80% specificity. Forecasting of ophthalmopathy progression by the model achieved around 71% sensitivity and 72.22% specificity.

This receptor was taken from an adult man with Graves' hyperthyroidism. The chain employs TRBV6-6 and TRBJ1-5; the D gene is possibly TRBD1 (6 bases). The sample comprised peripheral blood or thyroid tissue (not recorded which). CDR3 sequence reads: CASRIQGQNQPQHF. The CDR3 DNA reads as TGTGCCAGCAGAATTCAGGGGCAAAATCAGCCCCAGCATTTT.